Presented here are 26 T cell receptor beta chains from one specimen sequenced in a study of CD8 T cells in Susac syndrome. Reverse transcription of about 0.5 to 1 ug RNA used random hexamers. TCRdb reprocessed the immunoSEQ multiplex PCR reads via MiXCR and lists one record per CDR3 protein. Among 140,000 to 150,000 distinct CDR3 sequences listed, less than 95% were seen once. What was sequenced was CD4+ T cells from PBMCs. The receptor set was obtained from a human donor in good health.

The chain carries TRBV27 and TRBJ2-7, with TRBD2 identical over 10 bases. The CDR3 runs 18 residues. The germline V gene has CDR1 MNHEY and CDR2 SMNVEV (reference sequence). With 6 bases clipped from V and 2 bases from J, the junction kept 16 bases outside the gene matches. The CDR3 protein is CASRTGTSAIKGAYEQYF. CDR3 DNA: TGTGCCAGCAGGACCGGGACTAGCGCGATCAAGGGGGCCTACGAGCAGTACTTC.

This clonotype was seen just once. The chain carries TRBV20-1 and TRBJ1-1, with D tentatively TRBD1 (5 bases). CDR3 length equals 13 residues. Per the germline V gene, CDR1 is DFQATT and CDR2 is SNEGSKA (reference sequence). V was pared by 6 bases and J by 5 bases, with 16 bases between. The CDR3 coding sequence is TGCAGTGCCGCCCGGGGGAGGGATACTGAAGCTTTCTTT. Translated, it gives CSAARGRDTEAFF.

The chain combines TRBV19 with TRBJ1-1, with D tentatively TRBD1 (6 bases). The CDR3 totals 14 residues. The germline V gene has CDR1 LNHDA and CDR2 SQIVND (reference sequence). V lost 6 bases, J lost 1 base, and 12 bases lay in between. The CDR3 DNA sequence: TGTGCCAGTAGACCACAGGGATGGAACACTGAAGCTTTCTTT. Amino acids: CASRPQGWNTEAFF. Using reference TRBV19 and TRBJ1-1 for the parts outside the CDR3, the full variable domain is DGGITQSPKYLFRKEGQNVTLSCEQNLNHDAMYWYRQDPGQGLRLIYYSQIVNDFQKGDIAEGYSVSREKKESFPLTVTSAQKNPTAFYLCASRPQGWNTEAFFGQGTRLTVV.

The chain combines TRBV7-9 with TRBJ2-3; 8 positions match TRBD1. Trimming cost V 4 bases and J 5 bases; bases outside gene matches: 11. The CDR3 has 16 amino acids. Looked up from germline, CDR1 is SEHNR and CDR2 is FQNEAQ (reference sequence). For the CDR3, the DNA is TGTGCCAGCAGCTGGCGGCCCAGGGGGCCAGGAGATACGCAGTATTTT. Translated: CASSWRPRGPGDTQYF.

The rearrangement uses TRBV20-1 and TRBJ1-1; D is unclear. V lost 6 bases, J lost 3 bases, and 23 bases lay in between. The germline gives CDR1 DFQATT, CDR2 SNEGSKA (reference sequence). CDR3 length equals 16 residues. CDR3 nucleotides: TGCAGTGCCGAAAAGTTTCTGTGGGGATCGGACACTGAAGCTTTCTTT. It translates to CSAEKFLWGSDTEAFF.

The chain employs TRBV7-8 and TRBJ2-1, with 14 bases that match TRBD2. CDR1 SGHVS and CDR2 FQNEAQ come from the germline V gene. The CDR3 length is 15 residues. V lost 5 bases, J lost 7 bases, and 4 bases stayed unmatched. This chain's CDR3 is CASSRGLAGVNEQFF. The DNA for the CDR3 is TGTGCCAGCAGCCGGGGACTAGCGGGAGTTAATGAGCAGTTCTTC.

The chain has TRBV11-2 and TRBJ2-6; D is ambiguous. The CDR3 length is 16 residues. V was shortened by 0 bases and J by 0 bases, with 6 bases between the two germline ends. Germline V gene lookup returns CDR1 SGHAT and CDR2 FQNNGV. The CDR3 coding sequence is TGTGCCAGCAGCTTAGATTGGCTCTCTGGGGCCAACGTCCTGACTTTC. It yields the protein CASSLDWLSGANVLTF.

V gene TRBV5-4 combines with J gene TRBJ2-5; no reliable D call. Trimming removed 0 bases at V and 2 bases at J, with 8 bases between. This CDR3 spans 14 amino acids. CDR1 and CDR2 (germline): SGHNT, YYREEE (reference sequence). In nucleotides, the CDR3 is TGTGCCAGCAGCTTGGCCGGGCAGCAAGAGACCCAGTACTTC. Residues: CASSLAGQQETQYF. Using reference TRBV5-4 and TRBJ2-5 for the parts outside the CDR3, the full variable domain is ETGVTQSPTHLIKTRGQQVTLRCSSQSGHNTVSWYQQALGQGPQFIFQYYREEENGRGNFPPRFSGLQFPNYSSELNVNALELDDSALYLCASSLAGQQETQYFGPGTRLLVL.

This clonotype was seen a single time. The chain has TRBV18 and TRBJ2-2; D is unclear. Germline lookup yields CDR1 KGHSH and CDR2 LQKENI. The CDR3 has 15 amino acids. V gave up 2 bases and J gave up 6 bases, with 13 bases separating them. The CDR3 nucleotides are TGTGCCAGCTCACCAAACCCCCCCCCTGCCGGGGAGCTGTTTTTT. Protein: CASSPNPPPAGELFF.

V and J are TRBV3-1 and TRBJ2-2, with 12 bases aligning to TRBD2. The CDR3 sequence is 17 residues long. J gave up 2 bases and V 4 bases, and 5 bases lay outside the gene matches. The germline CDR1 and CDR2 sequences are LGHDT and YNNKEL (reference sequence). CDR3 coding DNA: TGTGCCAGCAGCCCCTCGGGACTAGCGGGCAACACCGGGGAGCTGTTTTTT. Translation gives CASSPSGLAGNTGELFF.

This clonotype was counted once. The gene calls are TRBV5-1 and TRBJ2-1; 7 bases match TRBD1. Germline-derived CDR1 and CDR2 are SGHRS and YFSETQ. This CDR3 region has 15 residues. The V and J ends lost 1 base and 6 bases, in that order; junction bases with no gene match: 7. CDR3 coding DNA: TGCGCCAGCAGCTTGATCAGAGGGGGCCGCAATGAGCAGTTCTTC. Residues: CASSLIRGGRNEQFF. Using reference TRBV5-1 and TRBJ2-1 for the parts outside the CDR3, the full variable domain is KAGVTQTPRYLIKTRGQQVTLSCSPISGHRSVSWYQQTPGQGLQFLFEYFSETQRNKGNFPGRFSGRQFSNSRSEMNVSTLELGDSALYLCASSLIRGGRNEQFFGPGTRLTVL.

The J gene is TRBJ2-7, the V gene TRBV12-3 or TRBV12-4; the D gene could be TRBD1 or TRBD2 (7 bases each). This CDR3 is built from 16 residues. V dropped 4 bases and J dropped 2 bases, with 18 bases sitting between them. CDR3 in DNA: TGTGCCAGCAGTTGGTACTATGGGAGGGGGCCCTACGAGCAGTACTTC. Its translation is CASSWYYGRGPYEQYF.

The CDR3 sequence is CATSDFTGQPQHF. Here the CDR3 DNA reads TGTGCCACCAGTGATTTTACGGGTCAGCCCCAGCATTTT. The V gene is TRBV24-1, the J gene TRBJ1-5; D not resolved. The CDR3 totals 13 residues. The germline V gene has CDR1 KGHDR and CDR2 SFDVKD. V was trimmed by 1 base and J by 6 bases, leaving 6 bases between them.

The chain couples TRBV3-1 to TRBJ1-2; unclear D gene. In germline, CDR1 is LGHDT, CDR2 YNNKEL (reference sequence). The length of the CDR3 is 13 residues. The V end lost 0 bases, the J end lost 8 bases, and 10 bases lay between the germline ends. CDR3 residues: CASSQERRSGYTF. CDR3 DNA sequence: TGTGCCAGCAGCCAAGAAAGGAGGTCCGGCTACACCTTC.

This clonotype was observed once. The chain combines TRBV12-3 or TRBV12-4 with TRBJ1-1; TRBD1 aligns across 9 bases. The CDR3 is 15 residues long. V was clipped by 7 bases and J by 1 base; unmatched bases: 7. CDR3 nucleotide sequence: TGTGCCAGCACCACAACGGGACAGGGGAACACTGAAGCTTTCTTT. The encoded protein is CASTTTGQGNTEAFF.

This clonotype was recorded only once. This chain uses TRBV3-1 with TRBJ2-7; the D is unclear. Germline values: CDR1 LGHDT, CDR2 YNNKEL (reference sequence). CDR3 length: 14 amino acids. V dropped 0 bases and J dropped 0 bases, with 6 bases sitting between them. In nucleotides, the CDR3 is TGTGCCAGCAGCCAAGACAGGAACTCCTACGAGCAGTACTTC. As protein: CASSQDRNSYEQYF.

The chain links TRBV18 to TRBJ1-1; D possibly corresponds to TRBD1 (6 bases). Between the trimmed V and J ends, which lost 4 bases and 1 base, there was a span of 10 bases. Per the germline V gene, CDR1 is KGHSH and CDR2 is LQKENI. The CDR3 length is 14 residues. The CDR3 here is CASSLSQGNTEAFF. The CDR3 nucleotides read TGTGCCAGCTCACTGTCACAGGGGAACACTGAAGCTTTCTTT.

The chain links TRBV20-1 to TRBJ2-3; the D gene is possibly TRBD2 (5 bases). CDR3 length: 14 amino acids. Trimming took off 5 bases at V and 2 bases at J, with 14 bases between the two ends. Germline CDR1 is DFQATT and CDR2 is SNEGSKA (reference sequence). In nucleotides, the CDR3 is TGCAGTGCTCCCGGGATTACTACCACAGATACGCAGTATTTT. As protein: CSAPGITTTDTQYF.

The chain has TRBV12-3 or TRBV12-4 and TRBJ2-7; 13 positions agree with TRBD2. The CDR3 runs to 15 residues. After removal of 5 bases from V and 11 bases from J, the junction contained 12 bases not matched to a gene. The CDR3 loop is CASSKGLAGISTEYF. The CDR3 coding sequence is TGTGCCAGCAGTAAGGGACTAGCGGGAATAAGCACCGAGTACTTC.

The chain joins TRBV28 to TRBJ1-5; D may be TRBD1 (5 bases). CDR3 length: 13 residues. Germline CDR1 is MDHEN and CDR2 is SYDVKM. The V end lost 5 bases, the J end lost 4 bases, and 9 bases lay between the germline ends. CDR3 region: CASSPRVNQPQHF. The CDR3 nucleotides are TGTGCCAGCAGTCCCAGGGTGAATCAGCCCCAGCATTTT. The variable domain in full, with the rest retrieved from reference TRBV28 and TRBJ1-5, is DVKVTQSSRYLVKRTGEKVFLECVQDMDHENMFWYRQDPGLGLRLIYFSYDVKMKEKGDIPEGYSVSREKKERFSLILESASTNQTSMYLCASSPRVNQPQHFGDGTRLSIL.

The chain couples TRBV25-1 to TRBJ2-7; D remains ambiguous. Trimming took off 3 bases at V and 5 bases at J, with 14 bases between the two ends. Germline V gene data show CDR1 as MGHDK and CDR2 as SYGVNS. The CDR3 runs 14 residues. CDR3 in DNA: TGTGCCAGCAGTGATAAGGGAAGTGCGGACGAGCAGTACTTC. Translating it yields CASSDKGSADEQYF.

The CDR3 loop is CSARDLRTSGPYEQYF. CDR3 in DNA: TGCAGTGCTAGAGATCTAAGAACTAGCGGCCCATACGAGCAGTACTTC. The chain carries TRBV20-1 and TRBJ2-7, with TRBD2 matching over 8 bases. This CDR3 contains 16 residues. Trimming removed 0 bases from V and 4 bases from J; junction bases left unmatched: 11. CDR1 DFQATT and CDR2 SNEGSKA come from the germline V gene (reference sequence).

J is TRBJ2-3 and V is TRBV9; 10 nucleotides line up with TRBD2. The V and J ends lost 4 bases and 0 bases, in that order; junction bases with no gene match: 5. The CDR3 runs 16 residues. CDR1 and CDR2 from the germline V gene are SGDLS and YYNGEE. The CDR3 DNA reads TGTGCCAGCAGCCCCGGGACTAGCGTTAGCACAGATACGCAGTATTTT. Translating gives CASSPGTSVSTDTQYF.

The CDR3 region is CASPGQGVVFF. In nucleotides, the CDR3 is TGTGCCAGCCCGGGACAGGGGGTTGTTTTCTTT. This chain joins TRBV2 and TRBJ1-1, with 11 bases identical to TRBD1. This CDR3 region has 11 residues. Germline assignment: CDR1 SNHLY and CDR2 FYNNEI. J gave up 13 bases and V 8 bases, and 6 bases lay outside the gene matches. Filled out from reference TRBV2 and TRBJ1-1, the complete variable domain reads EPEVTQTPSHQVTQMGQEVILRCVPISNHLYFYWYRQILGQKVEFLVSFYNNEISEKSEIFDDQFSVERPDGSNFTLKIRSTKLEDSAMYFCASPGQGVVFFGQGTRLTVV.

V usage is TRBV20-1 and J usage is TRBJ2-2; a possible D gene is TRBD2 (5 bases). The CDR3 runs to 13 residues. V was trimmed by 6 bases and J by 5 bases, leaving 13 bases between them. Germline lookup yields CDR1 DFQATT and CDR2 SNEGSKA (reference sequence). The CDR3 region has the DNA TGCAGTGCGTCGAGGCCGGGAACCGGGGAGCTGTTTTTT. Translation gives CSASRPGTGELFF.

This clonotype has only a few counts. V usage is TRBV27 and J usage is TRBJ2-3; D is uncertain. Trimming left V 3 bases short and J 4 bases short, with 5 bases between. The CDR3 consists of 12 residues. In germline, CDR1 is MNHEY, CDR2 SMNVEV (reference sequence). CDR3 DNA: TGTGCCAGCAGTTTTGTCTCAGATACGCAGTATTTT. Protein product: CASSFVSDTQYF.